This T cell receptor beta chain was retrieved from a study of shared clonotypes between healthy human individuals (dated by TCRdb to 2020 to 2021). With respect to the entire study: Two women and a few men aged 18 to 49 years were included in the cohort. For each donor, three plates each were used for CD4 naive and CD4 memory, two plates were used for CD8 naive, and one plate was used for CD8 memory. To estimate repertoire size and how much clonotypes are shared between individuals, the study performed deep sequencing of blood TCR repertoires from a handful of healthy adults. To increase sequencing depth and limit assay-specific biases, TCR repertoire library preparation and sequencing were carried out by different laboratories using diverse techniques. Per donor, leukapheresis produced somewhere between about 0.9 and 9 billion PBMCs.

General study outcomes and caveats: Sampling was limited to blood, and TCR repertoires in tissue likely differ from TCR repertoires in blood. When several donors were compared, the shared fraction of clonotypes was about 5.5% for naive CD4, 3.5% to 4% for naive CD8, 2% to 2.5% for memory CD4, and 0.35% to 0.4% for memory CD8. Based on pairwise subsampling, the degree of clonotype sharing among donors was expected to be affected by sequencing depth. Incomplete sequencing was indicated by rarefaction of sorted-subset datasets, despite the large sequencing depth. Naive subsets generally had larger estimated clonotype richness than memory subsets did. Because the study included only a small number of donors, the genetic and exposure-history diversity represented was limited. Higher generation probabilities were observed for clonotypes shared by all four sorted-subset donors than for non-shared clonotypes.

TCR CDR3 regions were amplified from genomic DNA by multiplex PCR using the deep immunoSEQ assay. Extracted genomic DNA from each cell subset was distributed evenly across all wells of several immunoSEQ 96-well plates, and each plate was treated as a replicate. Each replicate PCR for sorted subsets received about 0.2 ug genomic DNA, equal to about 29,000 T cell genomes. Purified libraries were quantified with a Qubit 3.0 fluorometer, sized on a Bioanalyzer 2100, and re-quantified with the KAPA Library Quantification kit. A separate single-read 150-cycle Illumina NextSeq 550 flow cell was used to sequence each immunoSEQ 96-well plate. The authors' analysis ran thus. Because the immunoSEQ output included only junctional sequences and no quality scores, the filtering could not be the same as the filtering used for full-length reads. Sequences were annotated with PyIR, a Python wrapper for IgBLAST v1.9, and V/J genes and CDR3 were assigned using IMGT germline references. Any read was removed if the V/J assignment was weak (E-value above 1e-6), the CDR3 was missing, or the read contained stop codons, out-of-frame junctions, or ambiguous translated residues. V3J clonotypes were defined by identical inferred V gene, J gene, and CDR3 amino acid sequence. The percentage overlap between two repertoires was calculated by dividing the number of shared unique clonotypes by the size of the smaller repertoire. Three approaches were used to assess repertoire richness: RTK rarefaction, the Chao1 estimator, and Recon v2.1 estimates of unobserved clonotypes. For all TCRbeta clonotypes obtained by the gDNA method from a handful of donors, generation probabilities were computed with OLGA. This immuneACCESS table, as held by TCRdb, lists in-frame sequences with V and J called but not all clones. Of the missing ones, under half trace to an unresolved V gene in checked studies; the others have no known cause. V and J calls plus clone size are reproduced from that table; the DNA served to infer D and trimming. Present in this sample are around 2,000,000 clones, 85% to 95% of which were seen just once. The ten most abundant clones make up 0.13% of the sample.

The donors were healthy, HIV-negative adults who had no recently reported acute infections or vaccinations. Every donor was a Caucasian adult residing in Nashville, Tennessee, USA. Magnetic negative selection was used to enrich CD4+ T cells, after which naive cells were positively selected on CD45RA and the negative fraction became the memory subset. Blood was collected by leukapheresis, and PBMCs were isolated by Ficoll-Histopaque density gradient centrifugation and then cryopreserved in liquid nitrogen vapor phase. Analytical flow cytometry was used to check the purity and quantity of every magnetically sorted T cell population. Genomic DNA was isolated from every sorted fraction and measured by UV absorbance on a Nanodrop 2000c. V trim: 6 bases; J trim: 8 bases; unmatched bases: 5. CDR1 and CDR2 (MNHEY, SVGAGI) derive from the germline V gene. The CDR3, from cysteine to phenylalanine, totals 12 residues. The only DNA kept is the CDR3, 36 bases in frame from the first base.

This clone was picked up one time. No cognate antigen has been identified for it. Base qualities are not recorded, but no much larger clone differs from it by a single base. This sequence uses TRBV6-5 and TRBJ1-1; 8 nucleotides in the junction match TRBD1. This TCR came from a man aged 18-30 years in good health. Sequencing input: naive CD4+ T cells sorted from blood. Taken with the paper, the label for cell subset or site translates to: CD45RA+ positively selected. The CDR3 is CASSGQGREAFF. The DNA reads as follows: TGTGCCAGCAGCGGACAGGGACGCGAAGCTTTCTTT.